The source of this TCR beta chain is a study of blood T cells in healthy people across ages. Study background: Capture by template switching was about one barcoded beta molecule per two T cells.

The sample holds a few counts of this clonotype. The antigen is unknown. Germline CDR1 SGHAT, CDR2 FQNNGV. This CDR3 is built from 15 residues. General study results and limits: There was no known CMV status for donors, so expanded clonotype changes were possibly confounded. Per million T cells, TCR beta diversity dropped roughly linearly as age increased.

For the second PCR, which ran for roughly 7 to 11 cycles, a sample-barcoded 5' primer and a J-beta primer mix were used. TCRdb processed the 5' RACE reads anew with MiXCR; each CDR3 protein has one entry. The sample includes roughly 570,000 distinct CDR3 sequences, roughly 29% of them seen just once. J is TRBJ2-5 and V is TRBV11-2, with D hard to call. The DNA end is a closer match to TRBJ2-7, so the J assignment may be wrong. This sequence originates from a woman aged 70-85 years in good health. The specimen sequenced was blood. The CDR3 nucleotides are TGTGCCAGCAGCTTAGATGATAGCAGCTCCTACGAGCAGTACTTC. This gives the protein CASSLDDSSSYEQYF.